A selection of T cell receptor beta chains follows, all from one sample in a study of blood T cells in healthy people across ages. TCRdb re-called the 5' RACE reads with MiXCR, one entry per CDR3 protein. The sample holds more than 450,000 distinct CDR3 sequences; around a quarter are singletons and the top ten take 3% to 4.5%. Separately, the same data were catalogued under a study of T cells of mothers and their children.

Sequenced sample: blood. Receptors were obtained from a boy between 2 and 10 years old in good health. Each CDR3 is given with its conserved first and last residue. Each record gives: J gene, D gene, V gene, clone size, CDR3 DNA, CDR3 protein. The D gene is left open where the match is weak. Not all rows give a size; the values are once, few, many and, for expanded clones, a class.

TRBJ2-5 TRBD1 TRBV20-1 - TGCAGTGCTAGCTGGGGACAGGGGTACCAAGAGACCCAGTACTTC CSASWGQGYQETQYF
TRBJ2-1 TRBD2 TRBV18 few TGTGCCAGCTCACCCCCGGGACTAACGTTCAATGAGCAGTTCTTC CASSPPGLTFNEQFF
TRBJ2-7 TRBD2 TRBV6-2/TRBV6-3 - TGTGCCAGCAGTTCCCATGCGGGAGGGACGCCCTACGAGCAGTACTTC CASSSHAGGTPYEQYF
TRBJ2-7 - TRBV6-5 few TGTGCCAGCTCCAGGGGGAGCGGGCCCTACGAGCAGTACTTC CASSRGSGPYEQYF
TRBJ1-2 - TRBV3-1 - TGTGCCAGCAGCCAAGTCCCCGACAGGAACTATGGCTACACCTTC CASSQVPDRNYGYTF
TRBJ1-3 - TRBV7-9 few TGTGCCAGCAGCTTAGTGCTCGGAAACACCATATATTTT CASSLVLGNTIYF
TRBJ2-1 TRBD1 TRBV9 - TGTGCCAGCAGCGTAGCGGGACAGGGTTCTCGGGAGCAGTTCTTC CASSVAGQGSREQFF
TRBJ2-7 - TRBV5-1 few TGCGCCAGCAGCTTGGGACAGACAGACTACGAGCAGTACTTC CASSLGQTDYEQYF
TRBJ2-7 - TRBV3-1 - TGTGCCAGCAGCCCCGGGGGAGGGGACAGCGAGCAGTACTTC CASSPGGGDSEQYF
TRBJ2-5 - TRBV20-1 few TGCAGTGCTAGAGATTCGGGGGGCGGTGAGACCCAGTACTTC CSARDSGGGETQYF
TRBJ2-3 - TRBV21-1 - TGTGCCAGCAGCAAAGAGGGGGACAGAATGACTAGCGGGAGGGCAGATACGCAGTATTTT CASSKEGDRMTSGRADTQYF
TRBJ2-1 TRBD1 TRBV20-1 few TGCAGTGCTAGAAGGGGGCTTTTGGACAATGAGCAGTTCTTC CSARRGLLDNEQFF
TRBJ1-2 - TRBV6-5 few TGTGCCAGCAGTTACAGTGGGGGAAGGGATGGCTACACCTTC CASSYSGGRDGYTF
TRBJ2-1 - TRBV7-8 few TGTGCCAGCAGCTTTAGACGAGCCAGGAATGAGCAGTTCTTC CASSFRRARNEQFF
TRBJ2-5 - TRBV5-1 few TGCGCCAGCAGCTTATCGGCAGGGGAAGGGACCCAGTACTTC CASSLSAGEGTQYF
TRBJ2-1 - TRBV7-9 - TGTGCCAGCAGCAACCGGGACTTTGGCCACAATGAGCAGTTCTTC CASSNRDFGHNEQFF
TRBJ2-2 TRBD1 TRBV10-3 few TGTGCCATCAGTATGTGGGGACAGGGCACCGGGGAGCTGTTTTTT CAISMWGQGTGELFF
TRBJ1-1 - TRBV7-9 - TGTGCCAGCAGCGCAAGCCCCTTGTTAAACACTGAAGCTTTCTTT CASSASPLLNTEAFF
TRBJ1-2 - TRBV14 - TGTGCCAGCAGCCAAGCGCCTGGGACAAGCTACACCTTC CASSQAPGTSYTF
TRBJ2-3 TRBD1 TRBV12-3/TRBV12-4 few TGTGCCAGCAGTTTTTCGGGACAGGGGGATACGCAGTATTTT CASSFSGQGDTQYF
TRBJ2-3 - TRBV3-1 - TGTGCCAGCAGCCCGGGGACAGGACTAGACCTCACAGATACGCAGTATTTT CASSPGTGLDLTDTQYF
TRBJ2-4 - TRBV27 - TGTGCCAGCAGTTTAGGGTTAGCCAAAAACATTCAGCACTTC CASSLGLAKNIQHF
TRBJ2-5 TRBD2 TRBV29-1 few TGCAGCGTTGCCGGGGGGGCCCGGGAGACCCAGTACTTC CSVAGGARETQYF
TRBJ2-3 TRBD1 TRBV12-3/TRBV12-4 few TGTGCCAGCAGAAGACAGGGGACTGCAGATACGCAGTATTTT CASRRQGTADTQYF
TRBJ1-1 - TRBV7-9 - TGTGCCAGCAGCCCCACGATTGACCGTAACACTGAAGCTTTCTTT CASSPTIDRNTEAFF
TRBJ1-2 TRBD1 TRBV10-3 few TGTGCCATCAGTGATTGGACAGGCCCGGGGTCCTATGGCTACACCTTC CAISDWTGPGSYGYTF
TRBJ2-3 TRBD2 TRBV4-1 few TGCGCCAGCAGCCTCCTCCCCCTGCGGGGGGGACTAGATACGCAGTATTTT CASSLLPLRGGLDTQYF
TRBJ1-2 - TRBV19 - TGTGCCAGTAGTGTCAGACAGGTGAACTATGGCTACACCTTC CASSVRQVNYGYTF
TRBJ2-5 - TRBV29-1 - TGCAGCGTTGAGACCCCGGACACTCAAGAGACCCAGTACTTC CSVETPDTQETQYF
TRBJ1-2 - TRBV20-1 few TGCAGTGCTAGGGACAGCTATGGCTACACCTTC CSARDSYGYTF
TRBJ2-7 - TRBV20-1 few TGCAGTGCCACCCCCCTGCAGGCGCGCAGCTTGTTAACGGAGCAGTACTTC CSATPLQARSLLTEQYF
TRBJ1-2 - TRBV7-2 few TGTGCCAGCAGGCCGGGACGTACATTGGGCTACACCTTC CASRPGRTLGYTF
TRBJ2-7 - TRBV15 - TGTGCCACCAGCATTGCAGGCTACGAGCAGTACTTC CATSIAGYEQYF
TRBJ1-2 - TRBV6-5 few TGTGCCAGCAGTTACTCGAAGGAACTCTATGCGAACATGAATGGCTACACCTTC CASSYSKELYANMNGYTF
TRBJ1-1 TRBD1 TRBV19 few TGTGCCAGTCGAGGGGGCGCGACTGAAGCTTTCTTT CASRGGATEAFF
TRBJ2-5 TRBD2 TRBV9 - TGTGCCAGCAGCAATACTAGCGGCCAGTCAGGTGTGCAGTACTTC CASSNTSGQSGVQYF
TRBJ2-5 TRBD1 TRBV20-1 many TGCAGTGCTAGAACAGGGGGGCAAGAGACCCAGTACTTC CSARTGGQETQYF
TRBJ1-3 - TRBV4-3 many TGCGCCAGCAGCTCAGGATATTCTGGAAACACCATATATTTT CASSSGYSGNTIYF
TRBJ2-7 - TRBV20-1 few TGCAGTGCCACCGGAGTGACCTACGAGCAGTACTTC CSATGVTYEQYF
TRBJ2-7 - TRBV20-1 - TGCAGTGCTTTCAGGGGGGAAGGAGGCGAGCAGTACTTC CSAFRGEGGEQYF
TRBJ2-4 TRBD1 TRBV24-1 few TGTGCCACCAGTGATTTCTTGAAGGGGGCTCCGCTCGCAGCCAAAAACATTCAGTACTTC CATSDFLKGAPLAAKNIQYF
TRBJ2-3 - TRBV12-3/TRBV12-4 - TGTGCCAGCAGGCTCGGTAGTAGCACAGATACGCAGTATTTT CASRLGSSTDTQYF
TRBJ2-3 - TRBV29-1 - TGCAGCGTTGATGGCACAGATACGCAGTATTTT CSVDGTDTQYF
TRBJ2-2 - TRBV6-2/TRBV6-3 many TGTGCCAGCAGTTTAATCGGGGAGCTGTTTTTT CASSLIGELFF
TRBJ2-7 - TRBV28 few TGTGCCAGCAGTTTCGCCAGGACCTACGAGCAGTACTTC CASSFARTYEQYF